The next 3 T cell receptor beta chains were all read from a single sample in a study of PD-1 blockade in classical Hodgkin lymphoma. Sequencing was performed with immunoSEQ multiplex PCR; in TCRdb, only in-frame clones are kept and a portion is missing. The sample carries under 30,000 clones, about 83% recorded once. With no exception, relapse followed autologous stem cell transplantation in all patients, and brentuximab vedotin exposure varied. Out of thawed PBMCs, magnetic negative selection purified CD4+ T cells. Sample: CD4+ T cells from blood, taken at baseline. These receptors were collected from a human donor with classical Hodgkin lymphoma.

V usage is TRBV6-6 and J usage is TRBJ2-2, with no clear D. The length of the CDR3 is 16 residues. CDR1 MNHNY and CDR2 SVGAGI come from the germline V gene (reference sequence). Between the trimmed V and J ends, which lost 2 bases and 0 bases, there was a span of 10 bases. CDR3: CASSYPARANTGELFF. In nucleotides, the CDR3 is TGTGCCAGCAGTTACCCAGCCCGCGCGAACACCGGGGAGCTGTTTTTT.

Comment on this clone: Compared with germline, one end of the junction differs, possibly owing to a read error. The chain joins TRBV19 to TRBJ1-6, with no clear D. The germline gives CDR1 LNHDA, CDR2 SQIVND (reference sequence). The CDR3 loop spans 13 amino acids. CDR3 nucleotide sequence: TGTGCCAGTACCGCGGGTTTTAGATCCAGACCACGCTTT. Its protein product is CASTAGFRSRPRF.

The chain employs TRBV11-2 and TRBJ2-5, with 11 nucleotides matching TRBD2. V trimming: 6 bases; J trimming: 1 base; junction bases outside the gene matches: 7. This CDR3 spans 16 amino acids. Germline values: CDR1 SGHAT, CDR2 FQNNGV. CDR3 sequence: CASRRPGLAVQETQYF. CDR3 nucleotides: TGTGCCAGCAGGCGGCCGGGACTAGCGGTCCAAGAGACCCAGTACTTC. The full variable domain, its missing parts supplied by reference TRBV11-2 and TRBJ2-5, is EAGVAQSPRYKIIEKRQSVAFWCNPISGHATLYWYQQILGQGPKLLIQFQNNGVVDDSQLPKDRFSAERLKGVDSTLKIQPAKLEDSAVYLCASRRPGLAVQETQYFGPGTRLLVL.